This T cell receptor beta chain stems from a study of blood T cell repertoires in COVID-19. Measured with immunoSEQ multiplex PCR; TCRdb has only the in-frame clones, and not every one. The sample records 15,000 or so clones, approximately 92% being singletons. The CDR3 is 13 amino acids. Germline V gene data show CDR1 as SGHKS and CDR2 as YYEKEE (reference sequence). V lost 4 bases and J 2 bases, leaving 9 bases between the germline ends. The receptor was isolated from a human donor with active COVID-19. The donor label of this sample is uncertain. The chain uses TRBV5-5 and TRBJ1-1; tentatively, D is TRBD1 (6 bases). The sequencing sample was made of peripheral blood. CDR3 nucleotide sequence: TGTGCCAGCAGCAAGACAGGAAACACTGAAGCTTTCTTT. Encoded protein: CASSKTGNTEAFF. Full variable domain (remainder filled in from reference TRBV5-5 and TRBJ1-1): DAGVTQSPTHLIKTRGQQVTLRCSPISGHKSVSWYQQVLGQGPQFIFQYYEKEERGRGNFPDRFSARQFPNYSSELNVNALLLGDSALYLCASSKTGNTEAFFGQGTRLTVV.